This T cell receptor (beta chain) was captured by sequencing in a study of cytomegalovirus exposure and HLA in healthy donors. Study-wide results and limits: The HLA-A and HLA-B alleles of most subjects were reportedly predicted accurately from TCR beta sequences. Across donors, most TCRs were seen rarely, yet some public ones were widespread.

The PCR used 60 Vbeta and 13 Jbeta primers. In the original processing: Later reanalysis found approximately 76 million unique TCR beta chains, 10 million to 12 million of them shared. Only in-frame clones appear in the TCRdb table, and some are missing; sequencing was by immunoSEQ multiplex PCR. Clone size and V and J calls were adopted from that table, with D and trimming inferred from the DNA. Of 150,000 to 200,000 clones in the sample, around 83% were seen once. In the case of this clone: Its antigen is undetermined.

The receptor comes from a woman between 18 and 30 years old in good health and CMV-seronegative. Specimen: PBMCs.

CDR3: CASSLQNYGYTF. CDR3 coding DNA: TGTGCCAGCAGCTTACAGAACTATGGCTACACCTTC. The V gene is TRBV13, the J gene TRBJ1-2; D is ambiguous. The CDR3 is made up of 12 amino acids. Germline V CDR1 and CDR2: PRHDT, FYEKMQ (reference sequence). Trimming shortened V by 2 bases and J by 2 bases, and 3 bases separated the two germline ends.